This section outlines one T cell receptor beta chain sequence together with its context. Its antigen is undetermined. Clones were read by immunoSEQ multiplex PCR, and TCRdb kept only the in-frame ones, dropping some. The profile covers roughly 220,000 clones, with over 70% appearing a single time and roughly an eighth taken by the ten largest. The sample originates from a study of cytomegalovirus exposure and HLA in healthy donors. Whole-study context: The 130 or so validation repertoires used the same platform as the 550 to 800 first-cohort repertoires (as reported by a later analysis).

Study findings and constraints: Cytomegalovirus-associated status was assigned to about 150 TCR beta chains. Reports showed the classifier diagnosing cytomegalovirus status with high specificity and sensitivity. Within the approximately 110 validation repertoires, first-cohort TCR clusters tended to co-occur, according to a later analysis.

Germline loops: CDR1 MNHEY, CDR2 SMNVEV (reference sequence). CDR3 length: 11 residues. The sample was PBMCs. This TCR came from a woman aged 25 to 39 in good health and CMV-seropositive. J is TRBJ2-7 and V is TRBV27, with unresolved D. CDR3 coding DNA: TGTGGAGTTCTGCAGGCCTACGAGCAGTACTTC. This gives the protein CGVLQAYEQYF.